The rows below give T cell receptor beta chains drawn from one sample of a study of T-cell reconstitution after alpha-beta-depleted transplantation in children. From the PCR reads, TCRdb called clonotypes with MiXCR, one entry per CDR3 protein. Among 350,000 to 500,000 distinct CDR3 sequences listed, roughly two fifths were seen once. Specimen: PBMCs, collected before TCRalphabeta/CD19-depleted stem cell transplant. These receptors were collected from a girl aged 2-10 years with aplastic anemia, due to receive a stem cell transplant. The CDR3 runs from the conserved cysteine through the conserved F or W. A D gene is named only where the DNA matches it firmly. Clone size is given for some rows only: seen once, a few or many times, or a class if the clone is expanded.

abundance: few; j_gene: TRBJ1-2; len: 15; d_gene: -; v_gene: TRBV4-1; CDR3aa: CASSPRTGRSYGYTF
abundance: many; j_gene: TRBJ2-1; len: 16; d_gene: TRBD2; v_gene: TRBV7-2; CDR3aa: CASSPTRGLAGGEQFF
abundance: few; j_gene: TRBJ2-7; len: 16; d_gene: -; v_gene: TRBV4-2; CDR3aa: CASSQEGGLSSYEQYF
abundance: many; j_gene: TRBJ2-5; len: 17; d_gene: TRBD2; v_gene: TRBV5-1; CDR3aa: CASSLAGLAGTGETQYF
abundance: -; j_gene: TRBJ2-1; len: 12; d_gene: -; v_gene: TRBV29-1; CDR3aa: CSVEDNHNEQFF
abundance: -; j_gene: TRBJ1-3; len: 15; d_gene: -; v_gene: TRBV6-1; CDR3aa: CASSSSRLPGNTIYF
abundance: few; j_gene: TRBJ2-3; len: 18; d_gene: -; v_gene: TRBV11-2; CDR3aa: CASSLYSLAAEGTDTQYF
abundance: -; j_gene: TRBJ1-1; len: 13; d_gene: -; v_gene: TRBV20-1; CDR3aa: CSARANMNTEAFF
abundance: many; j_gene: TRBJ2-4; len: 16; d_gene: -; v_gene: TRBV5-1; CDR3aa: CASSLMSGSAKNIQYF
abundance: -; j_gene: TRBJ2-3; len: 19; d_gene: -; v_gene: TRBV11-1; CDR3aa: CASSLTLGRGLAGTDTQYF
abundance: few; j_gene: TRBJ2-7; len: 14; d_gene: TRBD2; v_gene: TRBV12-3/TRBV12-4; CDR3aa: CASGAGTSGYEQYF
abundance: -; j_gene: TRBJ2-1; len: 16; d_gene: TRBD2; v_gene: TRBV20-1; CDR3aa: CSAGRLAGTLGHEQFF
abundance: few; j_gene: TRBJ2-5; len: 15; d_gene: -; v_gene: TRBV3-1; CDR3aa: CASSQVGGQQETQYF
abundance: -; j_gene: TRBJ2-1; len: 12; d_gene: -; v_gene: TRBV20-1; CDR3aa: CSASRPSTEQFF
abundance: -; j_gene: TRBJ2-3; len: 15; d_gene: -; v_gene: TRBV6-1; CDR3aa: CATSPDGYSTDTQYF
abundance: -; j_gene: TRBJ2-7; len: 14; d_gene: -; v_gene: TRBV12-5; CDR3aa: CASGHTTGKYEQYF
abundance: many; j_gene: TRBJ2-3; len: 14; d_gene: -; v_gene: TRBV7-7; CDR3aa: CASSHSSSTDTQYF
abundance: -; j_gene: TRBJ2-3; len: 15; d_gene: TRBD2; v_gene: TRBV29-1; CDR3aa: CSVGGRARVADTQYF
abundance: many; j_gene: TRBJ2-7; len: 15; d_gene: TRBD1; v_gene: TRBV10-3; CDR3aa: CAISGVGTGLKEQYF
abundance: few; j_gene: TRBJ2-7; len: 15; d_gene: TRBD2; v_gene: TRBV20-1; CDR3aa: CSARDVTSGSYEQYF
abundance: -; j_gene: TRBJ1-2; len: 12; d_gene: -; v_gene: TRBV20-1; CDR3aa: CSARHNIYGYTF
abundance: -; j_gene: TRBJ2-3; len: 16; d_gene: TRBD2; v_gene: TRBV24-1; CDR3aa: CATSDFSGRAGDTQYF
abundance: -; j_gene: TRBJ1-2; len: 13; d_gene: -; v_gene: TRBV19; CDR3aa: CASKGHLGYGYTF
abundance: -; j_gene: TRBJ2-1; len: 15; d_gene: -; v_gene: TRBV6-4; CDR3aa: CASSETAGEYNEQFF
abundance: -; j_gene: TRBJ1-4; len: 14; d_gene: -; v_gene: TRBV24-1; CDR3aa: CATSDSSLGEKLFF
abundance: -; j_gene: TRBJ2-1; len: 15; d_gene: -; v_gene: TRBV7-3; CDR3aa: CASSLTEASYNEQFF
abundance: few; j_gene: TRBJ1-2; len: 13; d_gene: TRBD1; v_gene: TRBV7-2; CDR3aa: CASSPRGSYGYTF
abundance: -; j_gene: TRBJ2-5; len: 15; d_gene: -; v_gene: TRBV5-1; CDR3aa: CASSLVGRIEETQYF
abundance: many; j_gene: TRBJ1-1; len: 15; d_gene: -; v_gene: TRBV5-5; CDR3aa: CASSSYRTTNTEAFF
abundance: few; j_gene: TRBJ1-1; len: 13; d_gene: -; v_gene: TRBV12-3/TRBV12-4; CDR3aa: CASGPRGDTEAFF
abundance: few; j_gene: TRBJ2-7; len: 14; d_gene: -; v_gene: TRBV5-1; CDR3aa: CASSLQGRTYEQYF
abundance: -; j_gene: TRBJ1-5; len: 14; d_gene: -; v_gene: TRBV28; CDR3aa: CASSLPGPNQPQHF
abundance: many; j_gene: TRBJ2-1; len: 17; d_gene: TRBD2; v_gene: TRBV3-1; CDR3aa: CASSQVEVSGSLGEQFF
abundance: few; j_gene: TRBJ2-7; len: 13; d_gene: -; v_gene: TRBV7-9; CDR3aa: CASSSRRGMEQYF
abundance: few; j_gene: TRBJ2-3; len: 15; d_gene: -; v_gene: TRBV12-3/TRBV12-4; CDR3aa: CASTGHEGNPDTQYF
abundance: many; j_gene: TRBJ1-2; len: 12; d_gene: -; v_gene: TRBV5-1; CDR3aa: CASSSGKNGYTF
abundance: -; j_gene: TRBJ1-6; len: 15; d_gene: TRBD1; v_gene: TRBV5-1; CDR3aa: CTSSPTEGAYSPLHF
abundance: -; j_gene: TRBJ2-5; len: 12; d_gene: -; v_gene: TRBV20-1; CDR3aa: CSATAGKETQYF
abundance: -; j_gene: TRBJ2-7; len: 16; d_gene: TRBD2; v_gene: TRBV19; CDR3aa: CASSIDSGGPSYEQYF
abundance: -; j_gene: TRBJ1-2; len: 14; d_gene: -; v_gene: TRBV29-1; CDR3aa: CSVEDFPSPGGYTF
abundance: many; j_gene: TRBJ2-3; len: 15; d_gene: -; v_gene: TRBV5-5; CDR3aa: CASSVTHGRTDTQYF
abundance: many; j_gene: TRBJ2-3; len: 15; d_gene: -; v_gene: TRBV12-3/TRBV12-4; CDR3aa: CASFLVGLTGNTQYF
abundance: -; j_gene: TRBJ1-2; len: 13; d_gene: -; v_gene: TRBV5-8; CDR3aa: CASRMTETYGYTF
abundance: -; j_gene: TRBJ2-3; len: 12; d_gene: -; v_gene: TRBV27; CDR3aa: CGSSARTDTQYF
abundance: many; j_gene: TRBJ2-1; len: 14; d_gene: -; v_gene: TRBV7-6; CDR3aa: CASTIGGSINEQFF
abundance: -; j_gene: TRBJ2-2; len: 14; d_gene: -; v_gene: TRBV7-2; CDR3aa: CASSFLGGGGELFF
abundance: -; j_gene: TRBJ2-1; len: 14; d_gene: -; v_gene: TRBV25-1; CDR3aa: CASSEYGAGHEQFF
abundance: -; j_gene: TRBJ2-5; len: 13; d_gene: -; v_gene: TRBV12-3/TRBV12-4; CDR3aa: CASSPWDGETQYF
abundance: -; j_gene: TRBJ2-5; len: 15; d_gene: -; v_gene: TRBV7-3; CDR3aa: CASSPLVVRQGTQYF
abundance: many; j_gene: TRBJ2-7; len: 15; d_gene: TRBD2; v_gene: TRBV5-1; CDR3aa: CASSLVGRGSYEQYF
abundance: few; j_gene: TRBJ1-6; len: 13; d_gene: -; v_gene: TRBV20-1; CDR3aa: CSAFGVWNSPLHF
abundance: -; j_gene: TRBJ1-5; len: 15; d_gene: TRBD1; v_gene: TRBV6-5; CDR3aa: CASVGTGGTNQPQHF
abundance: -; j_gene: TRBJ1-4; len: 12; d_gene: -; v_gene: TRBV28; CDR3aa: CATEGQGEKLFF